This TCR beta chain was identified during a study of human T cells and chemical hapten exposure. V gave up 5 bases and J gave up 3 bases; unmatched junction bases: 5. CDR1 is SNHLY, CDR2 FYNNEI, per germline. The CDR3 covers 15 residues. TCRdb fed the RACE reads into MiXCR, producing one record per CDR3 protein. The repertoire consists of approximately 33,000 distinct CDR3 sequences, with around 7.4% occurring once and the leading ten covering approximately 9.8%. Specified time point: healthy volunteer bleed at 2 weeks. The authors extracted total RNA from unfractionated whole blood. The receptor was derived from a human donor in good health. Some clones in this sample may be carry-over from other donors' samples. The rearrangement joins TRBV2 to TRBJ1-5; 9 bases are a match to TRBD1. The sample comprised whole blood. CDR3 sequence reads: CASSPGQGTNQPQHF. As DNA, the CDR3 is TGTGCCAGCAGTCCGGGACAGGGAACCAATCAGCCCCAGCATTTT. The whole variable domain, filled in from reference TRBV2 and TRBJ1-5, reads EPEVTQTPSHQVTQMGQEVILRCVPISNHLYFYWYRQILGQKVEFLVSFYNNEISEKSEIFDDQFSVERPDGSNFTLKIRSTKLEDSAMYFCASSPGQGTNQPQHFGDGTRLSIL.